This T cell receptor beta chain was recorded in a study of blood T cell repertoires in COVID-19. The repertoire was sequenced with immunoSEQ multiplex PCR; TCRdb's copy has only in-frame clones and lacks some. The sample shows tens of thousands of clones, 80% to 90% of them seen only once. The sequence came from a man aged 50 to 60 with COVID-19, enrolled during active disease. The sample comprised peripheral blood.

This CDR3 reads CASSYVQPGSSLHF. Here the CDR3 DNA reads TGTGCCAGCAGTTATGTACAGCCTGGGTCGTCCCTCCACTTT. This sequence joins TRBV6-5 and TRBJ1-6; no clear D gene. The germline V gene encodes CDR1 MNHEY and CDR2 SVGAGI. There are 14 residues in the CDR3. V shed 3 bases and J shed 14 bases, with 17 bases lying between them.